The 17 T cell receptor beta chains reported below all come from one sample, sequenced in a study of T cell responses to AZD1222 COVID-19 vaccine. Clones were sequenced by immunoSEQ multiplex PCR, and TCRdb holds only the in-frame ones, with some missing. This repertoire shows over 110,000 clones, about 87% found once; its top ten account for around 5%. Here the sequenced sample was peripheral blood, taken on day 0 of AZD1222 vaccination. These receptors all stem from an adult in good health.

The V call is TRBV4-3, the J call TRBJ1-4; 9 positions agree with TRBD1. The CDR3 has 19 amino acids. Germline V CDR1 and CDR2: LGHNA, YSLEER. Trimming at V came to 3 bases and at J to 4 bases, leaving 15 bases not matched to a gene. This chain's CDR3 is CASSHDAGTGIGINEKLFF. CDR3 DNA: TGCGCCAGCAGCCATGACGCCGGGACAGGGATCGGGATTAATGAAAAACTGTTTTTT.

CDR3 residues: CASSPTPAANTGELFF. DNA of the CDR3: TGTGCCAGCAGCCCAACCCCAGCGGCGAACACCGGGGAGCTGTTTTTT. V usage is TRBV11-3 and J usage is TRBJ2-2; D may be TRBD2 (5 bases). Trimming pared 5 bases from V and 0 bases from J, leaving 13 bases between. The germline CDR1 and CDR2 sequences are SGHNT and YENEEA. The CDR3 is 16 residues long.

The V gene is TRBV9, the J gene TRBJ2-7; no reliable D call. V was clipped by 1 base and J by 4 bases, with 9 bases between them. This CDR3 contains 13 residues. Germline V gives CDR1 SGDLS, CDR2 YYNGEE. The DNA for the CDR3 is TGTGCCAGCAGCGTATCGCCCTCATACGAGCAGTACTTC. Its protein product is CASSVSPSYEQYF.

The chain uses TRBV18 and TRBJ2-1; 10 bases align to TRBD2. Germline CDR1 is KGHSH and CDR2 is LQKENI. Trimming removed 6 bases from V and 9 bases from J; junction bases left unmatched: 11. This CDR3 is built from 15 residues. CDR3 residues: CASSTGLAGVGEQFF. The CDR3 DNA reads TGTGCCAGCTCCACCGGCCTAGCGGGAGTAGGTGAGCAGTTCTTC.

This clone showed up just once. The genes are TRBV7-2 and TRBJ2-3, with D uncertain. Germline CDR1 is SGHTA and CDR2 is FQGNSA. This CDR3 is built from 13 residues. Trimming pared 5 bases from V and 6 bases from J, leaving 12 bases between. The CDR3 here is CASSRTVGDTQYF. For the CDR3, the DNA is TGTGCCAGCAGCCGGACCGTCGGGGATACGCAGTATTTT.

Worth noting for this clone: The junction and the germline gene differ at one end; a read error may be behind it. The chain joins TRBV27 to TRBJ1-4; D is uncertain. Looked up from germline, CDR1 is MNHEY and CDR2 is SMNVEV (reference sequence). CDR3 size: 9 residues. CDR3 amino acids: CARSEKLFF. The CDR3 DNA follows: TGTGCCCGCAGTGAAAAACTGTTTTTT.

The rearrangement joins TRBV7-6 to TRBJ2-7, with unresolved D. CDR3 length: 14 amino acids. Germline assignment: CDR1 SGHVS and CDR2 FNYEAQ. The V end was cut by 5 bases, the J end by 1 base, with 12 bases between. CDR3 residues: CASSLGEWSYEQYF. The CDR3 coding sequence is TGTGCCAGCAGCCTAGGAGAGTGGTCCTACGAGCAGTACTTC.

The chain is built from TRBV7-9 and TRBJ2-1; possibly TRBD2 for D (6 bases). The CDR3 is made up of 14 amino acids. The V end lost 4 bases, the J end lost 9 bases, and 16 bases lay between the germline ends. CDR1 is SEHNR, CDR2 FQNEAQ, per germline (reference sequence). CDR3 loop: CASSSQGGPGEQFF. The CDR3 DNA reads as TGTGCCAGCAGCTCCCAGGGAGGCCCCGGTGAGCAGTTCTTC.

This clone was counted a single time. This rearrangement joins TRBV7-8 to TRBJ1-5; D perhaps matches TRBD1 (6 bases). V was clipped by 5 bases and J by 0 bases, with 14 bases between them. Germline values: CDR1 SGHVS, CDR2 FQNEAQ. This CDR3 has 16 residues. The CDR3 sequence: CASSATGTNSNQPQHF. CDR3 DNA sequence: TGTGCCAGCAGCGCTACCGGGACAAATAGCAATCAGCCCCAGCATTTT.

The chain links TRBV7-2 to TRBJ2-1; unclear D gene. There are 13 residues in the CDR3. V lost 1 base, J lost 3 bases, and 4 bases lay in between. Germline assignment: CDR1 SGHTA and CDR2 FQGNSA. The CDR3 here is CASSLGSYNEQFF. The CDR3 nucleotides read TGTGCCAGCAGCTTAGGTAGCTACAATGAGCAGTTCTTC.

The chain combines TRBV27 with TRBJ1-4; D remains ambiguous. Germline V lookup: CDR1 MNHEY, CDR2 SMNVEV (reference sequence). The V gene lost 3 bases and the J gene lost 5 bases, with 4 bases spanning the gap. CDR3 size: 12 residues. This chain's CDR3 is CASSFLNEKLFF. As DNA, the CDR3 is TGTGCCAGCAGTTTTTTGAATGAAAAACTGTTTTTT. The full variable domain, in which reference TRBV27 and TRBJ1-4 provide the parts outside the CDR3, is EAQVTQNPRYLITVTGKKLTVTCSQNMNHEYMSWYRQDPGLGLRQIYYSMNVEVTDKGDVPEGYKVSRKEKRNFPLILESPSPNQTSLYFCASSFLNEKLFFGSGTQLSVL.

V usage is TRBV7-9 and J usage is TRBJ2-5; 8 bases agree with TRBD2. Germline V lookup: CDR1 SEHNR, CDR2 FQNEAQ (reference sequence). J was trimmed by 3 bases and V by 0 bases; bases with no gene match: 0. The CDR3 is 14 residues long. The CDR3 reads CASSLASGKETQYF. DNA for the CDR3: TGTGCCAGCAGCTTAGCTAGCGGGAAAGAGACCCAGTACTTC.

The chain has TRBV12-3 or TRBV12-4 and TRBJ1-1; the D is unclear. The CDR3 sequence is 13 residues long. With 7 bases removed from V and 7 bases from J, the gap between germline ends came to 16 bases. CDR3 protein: CASTFSGLGEAFF. The CDR3 DNA reads TGTGCCAGCACCTTTTCTGGACTCGGTGAAGCTTTCTTT.

The gene calls are TRBV6-5 and TRBJ1-1, with D unclear. Looked up from germline, CDR1 is MNHEY and CDR2 is SVGAGI. V lost 10 bases and J 4 bases, leaving 16 bases between the germline ends. This CDR3 has 13 amino acids. The CDR3 DNA sequence: TGTGCCACCGAAACCGGAGCGGGCACTGAAGCTTTCTTT. Its protein product is CATETGAGTEAFF.

The CDR3 is CASKLTGSYEQYF. CDR3 sequence (DNA): TGTGCCAGCAAACTGACAGGTTCCTACGAGCAGTACTTC. This chain joins TRBV7-9 and TRBJ2-7; possible D gene TRBD1, 6 bases. The CDR3 has 13 amino acids. CDR1 is SEHNR and CDR2 is FQNEAQ in the germline V gene (reference sequence). Trimming left V 7 bases short and J 1 base short, with 11 bases between.

The chain employs TRBV28 and TRBJ2-2; 10 bases line up with TRBD2. This CDR3 is 15 amino acids long. The germline V gene encodes CDR1 MDHEN and CDR2 SYDVKM. V lost 5 bases and J lost 3; bases outside the gene matches: 3. CDR3 sequence (DNA): TGTGCCAGCAGTAGTAGCGGGAGGTACACCGGGGAGCTGTTTTTT. This codes for CASSSSGRYTGELFF.

The chain recombines TRBV19 with TRBJ1-1; 10 bases line up with TRBD1. The V gene's germline CDR1 is LNHDA and CDR2 SQIVND (reference sequence). The trim removed 6 bases at V and 7 bases at J, leaving 8 bases unmatched. This CDR3 is 14 amino acids long. The CDR3 spells CASRLGTGDFEAFF. Here the CDR3 DNA reads TGTGCCAGTAGGTTAGGGACAGGGGACTTTGAAGCTTTCTTT.